This TCR beta chain was captured in a study of post-analysis software for immune sequencing data. Study background: Relapsing-remitting, secondary progressive and progressive-relapsing courses of multiple sclerosis were included.

Included in the TCR beta cDNA libraries were unique molecular identifiers. Each batch of about 0.95 to 11 million T cells produced some 500,000 cDNA molecules. TCRdb passed the PCR reads through MiXCR, listing each CDR3 protein once. The sample records about 500,000 distinct CDR3 sequences, under 55% being singletons. Regarding this clonotype: Its antigen is not identified.

CDR1 is SGHTA, CDR2 FQGNSA, per germline. V was pared by 5 bases and J by 5 bases, with 6 bases of the junction left unmatched. This CDR3 comprises 14 residues. Points from the study as a whole: Under the F measure, samples that were prepared in one batch clustered strongly together. Elevated frequency relative to controls characterized several TRBV segments in patients, TRBV5-6, TRBV5-1 and TRBV20-1 among them. Controls significantly exceeded multiple sclerosis patients in normalized Chao1 diversity.

The specimen sequenced was blood. This chain connects TRBV7-2 to TRBJ1-2, with 9 bases lining up with TRBD1. The sequence came from a girl aged 5-17 years with multiple sclerosis. CDR3: CASSEGQGGYGYTF. CDR3 nucleotide sequence: TGTGCCAGCAGCGAGGGACAGGGCGGATATGGCTACACCTTC.